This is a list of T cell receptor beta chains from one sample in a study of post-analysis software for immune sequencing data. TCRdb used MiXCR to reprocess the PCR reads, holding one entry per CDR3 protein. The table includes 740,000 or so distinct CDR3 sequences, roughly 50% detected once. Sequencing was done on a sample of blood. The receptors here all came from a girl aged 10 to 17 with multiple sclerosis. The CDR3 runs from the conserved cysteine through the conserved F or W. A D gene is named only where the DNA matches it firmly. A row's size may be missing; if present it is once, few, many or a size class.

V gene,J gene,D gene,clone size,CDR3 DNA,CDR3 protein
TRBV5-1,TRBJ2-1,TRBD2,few,TGCGCCAGCAGCGCCAGCGGGGGGGCCTTCGATGAGCAGTTCTTC,CASSASGGAFDEQFF
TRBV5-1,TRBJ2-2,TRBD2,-,TGCGCCAGCAGCTTGTTCGGCGGGGGGGACGGGGAGCTGTTTTTT,CASSLFGGGDGELFF
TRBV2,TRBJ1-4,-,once,TGTGCCAGCAGTGAGACGAGGTCCTATAATGAAAAACTGTTTTTT,CASSETRSYNEKLFF
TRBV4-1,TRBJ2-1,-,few,TGCGCCAGCAGCCAGGATGACAGGTGGGGGGACAATGAGCAGTTCTTC,CASSQDDRWGDNEQFF
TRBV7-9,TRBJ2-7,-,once,TGTGCCAGCAGCTTGACCGGGACATCACTAGCGAGCTACGAGCAGTACTTC,CASSLTGTSLASYEQYF
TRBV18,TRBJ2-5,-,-,TGTGCCAGCTCACCAGAGTTTCAAGAGACCCAGTACTTC,CASSPEFQETQYF
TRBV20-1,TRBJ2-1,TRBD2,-,TGCAGTGCTAGAGATGGAGCTAGCGGCTACAATGAGCAGTTCTTC,CSARDGASGYNEQFF
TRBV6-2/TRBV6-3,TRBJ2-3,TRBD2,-,TGTGCCAGCAGTTACACACTAGCGGGAGGGCTCCCAGATACGCAGTATTTT,CASSYTLAGGLPDTQYF
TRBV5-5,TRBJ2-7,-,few,TGTGCCAGCAGCTTGGCACAGGGCTTGACCGAGTACTTC,CASSLAQGLTEYF
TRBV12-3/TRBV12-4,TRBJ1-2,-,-,TGTGCCAGCAGTGGGCTTTATGGCTACACCTTC,CASSGLYGYTF
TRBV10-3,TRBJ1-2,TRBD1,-,TGTGCCATCAGTGAGCGGACAGGGAAATTGTATGGCTACACCTTC,CAISERTGKLYGYTF
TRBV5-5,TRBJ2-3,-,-,TGTGCCAGCAGCTTGTTGTGGGTCGGGGTCACAGATACGCAGTATTTT,CASSLLWVGVTDTQYF
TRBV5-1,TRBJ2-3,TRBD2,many,TGCGCCAGCAGCTTTAGCGGGAGCACAGATACGCAGTATTTT,CASSFSGSTDTQYF
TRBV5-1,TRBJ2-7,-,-,TGCGCCAGCAGCCAGGCAACAAGGTCCTACGAGCAGTACTTC,CASSQATRSYEQYF
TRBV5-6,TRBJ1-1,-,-,TGTGCCAGCAGCTTCCCGGGCCAGGTTGAAGCTTTCTTT,CASSFPGQVEAFF
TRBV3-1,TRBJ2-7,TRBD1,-,TGTGCCAGCAGCCGGGGACAGGAAACCTACGAGCAGTACTTC,CASSRGQETYEQYF
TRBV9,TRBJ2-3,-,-,TGTGCCAGCAGCGTAGTTGCGGAAGATACGCAGTATTTT,CASSVVAEDTQYF
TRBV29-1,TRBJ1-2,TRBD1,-,TGCAGCGTAGCGCCGGGACAGACTAACTATGGCTACACCTTC,CSVAPGQTNYGYTF
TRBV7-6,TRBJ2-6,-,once,TGTGCCAGCAGCGGAAAAAGCTCTGGGGCCAACGTCCTGACTTTC,CASSGKSSGANVLTF
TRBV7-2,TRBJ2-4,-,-,TGTGCCAGCACCATAGAGGCCAAAAACATTCAGTACTTC,CASTIEAKNIQYF
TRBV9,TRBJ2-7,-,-,TGTGCCAGCAGCGTAGGGGGGACTGAAACCTACGAGCAGTACTTC,CASSVGGTETYEQYF
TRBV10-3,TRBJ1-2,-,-,TGTGCCATCAGTGAGGGAGGGAGGGAAGGAGGCTACACCTTC,CAISEGGREGGYTF
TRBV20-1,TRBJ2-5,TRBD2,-,TGCAGTGCTAGAGTAGGTAGCGGGATGACAGGGTACTTC,CSARVGSGMTGYF
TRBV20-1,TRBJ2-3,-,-,TGCAGTGCGCCAGGACCCCTTAGGACAGATACGCAGTATTTT,CSAPGPLRTDTQYF
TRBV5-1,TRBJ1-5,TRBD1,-,TGCGCCAGCAGCTTGGATGGGACAGGGGGCAACCGCAATCAGCCCCAGCATTTT,CASSLDGTGGNRNQPQHF
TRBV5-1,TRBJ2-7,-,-,TGCGCCAGCAGCATAGCGCGTCGTACCGAGCAGTACTTC,CASSIARRTEQYF
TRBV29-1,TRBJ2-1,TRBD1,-,TGCAGCGTTGGAAGGGCAGGGGGCGAGGAGCAGTTCTTC,CSVGRAGGEEQFF
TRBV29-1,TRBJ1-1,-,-,TGCAGCGTCCCCAAGGGGGGGACACCGAACACTGAAGCTTTCTTT,CSVPKGGTPNTEAFF
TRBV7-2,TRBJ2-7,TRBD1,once,TGTGCCAGCAGCCCCTCCCGGGACAGGGGAATTGCAGAGTACTTC,CASSPSRDRGIAEYF
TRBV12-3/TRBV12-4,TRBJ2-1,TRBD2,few,TGTGCCAGCAGTTTGGGGGGGAGACCCTACAATGAGCAGTTCTTC,CASSLGGRPYNEQFF
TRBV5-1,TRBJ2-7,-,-,TGCGCCAGCAGTTACGCACAGGGTGGCGAGCAGTACTTC,CASSYAQGGEQYF
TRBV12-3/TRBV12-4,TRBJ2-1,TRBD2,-,TGTGCCAGCGGACTTGGGACTAGCGGGATCCCGAGGGTGAATGAGCAGTTCTTC,CASGLGTSGIPRVNEQFF
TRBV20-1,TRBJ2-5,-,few,TGCAGTGCTCCAGGCGCGAGGGGGGAGACCCAGTACTTC,CSAPGARGETQYF
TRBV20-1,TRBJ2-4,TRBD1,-,TGCAGTGCTAGATTGATGGGTACCGGGACAGGGGATAAAGCAGCCAAAAACATTCAGTACTTC,CSARLMGTGTGDKAAKNIQYF
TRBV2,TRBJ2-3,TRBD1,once,TGTGCCAGCAGTGTCCAGACAGGGAAAACAGATACGCAGTATTTT,CASSVQTGKTDTQYF